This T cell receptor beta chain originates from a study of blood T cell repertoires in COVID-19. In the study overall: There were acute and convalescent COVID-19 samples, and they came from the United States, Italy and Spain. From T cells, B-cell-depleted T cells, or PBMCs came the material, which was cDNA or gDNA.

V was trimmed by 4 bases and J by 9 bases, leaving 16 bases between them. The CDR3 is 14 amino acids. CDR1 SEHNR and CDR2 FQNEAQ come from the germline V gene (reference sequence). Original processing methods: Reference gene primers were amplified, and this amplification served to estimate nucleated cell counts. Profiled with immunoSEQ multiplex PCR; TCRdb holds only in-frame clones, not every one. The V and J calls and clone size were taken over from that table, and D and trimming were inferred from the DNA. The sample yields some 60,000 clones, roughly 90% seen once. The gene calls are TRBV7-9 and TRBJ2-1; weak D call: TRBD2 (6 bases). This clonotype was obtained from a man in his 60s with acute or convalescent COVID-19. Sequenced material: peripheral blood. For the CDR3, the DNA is TGTGCCAGCAGCTCGGGACTCCCCAGGCCTGAGCAGTTCTTC. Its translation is CASSSGLPRPEQFF. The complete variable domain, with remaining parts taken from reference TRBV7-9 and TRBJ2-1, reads DTGVSQNPRHKITKRGQNVTFRCDPISEHNRLYWYRQTLGQGPEFLTYFQNEAQLEKSRLLSDRFSAERPKGSFSTLEIQRTEQGDSAMYLCASSSGLPRPEQFFGPGTRLTVL.